This is a list of T cell receptor beta chains from one sample in a study of blood T cell repertoires in COVID-19. Profiled with immunoSEQ multiplex PCR; TCRdb holds only in-frame clones, not every one. Of 150,000 to 200,000 clones in the sample, 84% were seen once. Sequencing input: peripheral blood. These receptors all come from a woman in her seventies with COVID-19, enrolled during active disease. The CDR3 runs from the conserved cysteine through the conserved F or W. Fields, in order: clone size, V gene, J gene, D gene, CDR3 DNA, CDR3 protein. D genes are given only for firm matches. Not every row has a clone size; where given, it reads once, few, many or a size class.

clone size: once; V gene: TRBV20-1; J gene: TRBJ1-1; D gene: -; CDR3 DNA: TGCAGTGCTAACAGGGCCGCTGAAGCTTTCTTT; CDR3 protein: CSANRAAEAFF
clone size: -; V gene: TRBV27; J gene: TRBJ1-6; D gene: TRBD1; CDR3 DNA: TGTGCCAGCTTCCCTTTGGCAGGGGGCCTTCCTTTCTTT; CDR3 protein: CASFPLAGGLPFF
clone size: -; V gene: TRBV2; J gene: TRBJ2-1; D gene: TRBD2; CDR3 DNA: TGTGCCAGCAGTGAAGGTAGCGGGAGAGCGCAGTTCTTC; CDR3 protein: CASSEGSGRAQFF
clone size: -; V gene: TRBV28; J gene: TRBJ2-2; D gene: -; CDR3 DNA: TGTGCCAGCACCCGGGATCTCACCGGGGAGCTGTTTTTT; CDR3 protein: CASTRDLTGELFF
clone size: few; V gene: TRBV5-1; J gene: TRBJ2-7; D gene: -; CDR3 DNA: TGCGCCAGCAGCTTGGTGGGGACTGCAGACTACGAGCAGTACTTC; CDR3 protein: CASSLVGTADYEQYF
clone size: -; V gene: TRBV5-1; J gene: TRBJ1-4; D gene: TRBD1; CDR3 DNA: TGCGCCAGCAGCTTGGGACAGGGAGGAGCGAACGAAAAACTGTTTTTT; CDR3 protein: CASSLGQGGANEKLFF
clone size: once; V gene: TRBV3-1/TRBV3-2; J gene: TRBJ2-7; D gene: -; CDR3 DNA: TGTGCCAGCAGCCTGGGGACTTCTTCCTACGAGCAGTACTTC; CDR3 protein: CASSLGTSSYEQYF
clone size: -; V gene: TRBV28; J gene: TRBJ1-2; D gene: -; CDR3 DNA: TGTGCCAGCAGTTTCGGCCTCAGGCAGGGCTACACCTTC; CDR3 protein: CASSFGLRQGYTF
clone size: -; V gene: TRBV5-1; J gene: TRBJ2-7; D gene: TRBD1; CDR3 DNA: TGCGCCAGCACCACAACCTCTTACAGGGGCCACGAGCAGTACTTC; CDR3 protein: CASTTTSYRGHEQYF
clone size: -; V gene: TRBV6-4; J gene: TRBJ2-3; D gene: TRBD2; CDR3 DNA: TGTGCCAGCAGTGAACGACTGAGCGGGGGGGCAGATACGCAGTATTTT; CDR3 protein: CASSERLSGGADTQYF
clone size: -; V gene: TRBV19; J gene: TRBJ1-3; D gene: TRBD1; CDR3 DNA: TGTGCCAGTAGCTACCGGGACAGGCCCTCTGGAAACACCATATATTTT; CDR3 protein: CASSYRDRPSGNTIYF
clone size: -; V gene: TRBV5-1; J gene: TRBJ1-1; D gene: TRBD1; CDR3 DNA: TGCGCCAGCAGCTTGAGAACAGGGGACATATTAAACACTGAAGCTTTCTTT; CDR3 protein: CASSLRTGDILNTEAFF
clone size: -; V gene: TRBV18; J gene: TRBJ1-1; D gene: -; CDR3 DNA: TGTGCCAGCTCACACACCTCAGGGGACACTGAAGCTTTCTTT; CDR3 protein: CASSHTSGDTEAFF
clone size: -; V gene: TRBV27; J gene: TRBJ1-2; D gene: -; CDR3 DNA: TGTGCCAGCAGTTTGAATGGCGTGTACGGCAGGGATGGCTACACCTTC; CDR3 protein: CASSLNGVYGRDGYTF
clone size: once; V gene: TRBV5-1; J gene: TRBJ1-6; D gene: -; CDR3 DNA: TGCGCCAGCAGCTTGGCCTCGAGCTCCTATAATTCACCCCTCCACTTT; CDR3 protein: CASSLASSSYNSPLHF
clone size: -; V gene: TRBV7-3; J gene: TRBJ2-1; D gene: TRBD1; CDR3 DNA: TGTGCCAGCAGCCCTCCCGGACAGGACTACAATGAGCAGTTCTTC; CDR3 protein: CASSPPGQDYNEQFF
clone size: -; V gene: TRBV2; J gene: TRBJ1-2; D gene: -; CDR3 DNA: TGTGCCAGCAGTGATCAGGGAAACTATGGCTACACCTTC; CDR3 protein: CASSDQGNYGYTF
clone size: once; V gene: TRBV5-6; J gene: TRBJ1-3; D gene: -; CDR3 DNA: TGTGCCAGCAGCTTCGACAGGAGCTCTGGAAACACCATATATTTT; CDR3 protein: CASSFDRSSGNTIYF
clone size: once; V gene: TRBV27; J gene: TRBJ1-5; D gene: TRBD1; CDR3 DNA: TGTGCCAGCAGTTCCGCAGGGGGCGCCTATCAGCCCCAGCATTTT; CDR3 protein: CASSSAGGAYQPQHF
clone size: -; V gene: TRBV5-1; J gene: TRBJ2-1; D gene: TRBD1; CDR3 DNA: TGCGCCAGCAGCAGAGGGACAGGGGGGAATGAGCAGTTCTTC; CDR3 protein: CASSRGTGGNEQFF
clone size: -; V gene: TRBV9; J gene: TRBJ2-2; D gene: TRBD1; CDR3 DNA: TGTGCCAGCAGCCCTCGGACAGGGCTTCACGGGGAGCTGTTTTTT; CDR3 protein: CASSPRTGLHGELFF
clone size: -; V gene: TRBV18; J gene: TRBJ2-3; D gene: TRBD2; CDR3 DNA: TGTGCCAGCTCACCCCGAGCGGGAGCAGCAGATACGCAGTATTTT; CDR3 protein: CASSPRAGAADTQYF
clone size: few; V gene: TRBV5-6; J gene: TRBJ1-5; D gene: -; CDR3 DNA: TGTGCCAGCAGCTTGAGCACAGGGACTCAGCCCCAGCATTTT; CDR3 protein: CASSLSTGTQPQHF
clone size: -; V gene: TRBV28; J gene: TRBJ1-4; D gene: -; CDR3 DNA: TGTGCCAGCAGTTCCCCAGGGGCGGAGAATGAAAAACTGTTTTTT; CDR3 protein: CASSSPGAENEKLFF
clone size: few; V gene: TRBV7-2; J gene: TRBJ2-7; D gene: -; CDR3 DNA: TGTGCCAGCAGCTCCACCTACGAGCAGTACTTC; CDR3 protein: CASSSTYEQYF
clone size: -; V gene: TRBV25-1; J gene: TRBJ1-6; D gene: -; CDR3 DNA: TGTGCCAGCAGTGAAGCAGTAACCTATAATTCACCCCTCCACTTT; CDR3 protein: CASSEAVTYNSPLHF
clone size: -; V gene: TRBV19; J gene: TRBJ1-2; D gene: -; CDR3 DNA: TGTGCCAGTTCAGCGGGATATGGCTACACCTTC; CDR3 protein: CASSAGYGYTF
clone size: -; V gene: TRBV3-1/TRBV3-2; J gene: TRBJ1-3; D gene: -; CDR3 DNA: TGTGCCAGCAGCCAAGGCTGGGGGGAATCTGGAAACACCATATATTTT; CDR3 protein: CASSQGWGESGNTIYF
clone size: -; V gene: TRBV20-1; J gene: TRBJ1-2; D gene: -; CDR3 DNA: TGCAGTGCTAGGAGACAGTACGGCTACACCTTC; CDR3 protein: CSARRQYGYTF
clone size: -; V gene: TRBV10-1; J gene: TRBJ1-4; D gene: -; CDR3 DNA: TGCGCCAGCAGTGAGTCGAAATCTCCGGGGATGAGTAAACTGTTTTTT; CDR3 protein: CASSESKSPGMSKLFF
clone size: -; V gene: TRBV6-6; J gene: TRBJ1-2; D gene: -; CDR3 DNA: TGTGCCAGCAGTTCAACCCCAGGGTTTGGCTACACCTTC; CDR3 protein: CASSSTPGFGYTF
clone size: -; V gene: TRBV5-1; J gene: TRBJ2-1; D gene: -; CDR3 DNA: TGCGCCAGCAGCCTCGGGGGGACACCGGAAGGTGAGCAGTTCTTC; CDR3 protein: CASSLGGTPEGEQFF
clone size: -; V gene: TRBV11-3; J gene: TRBJ2-1; D gene: TRBD2; CDR3 DNA: TGTGCCAGCAGCTTAAGGACTAGCGGGTACAATGAGCAGTTCTTC; CDR3 protein: CASSLRTSGYNEQFF
clone size: -; V gene: TRBV19; J gene: TRBJ1-5; D gene: -; CDR3 DNA: TGTGCCAGTAGTGAGGGCGGCCTATCGCCCCAGCATTTT; CDR3 protein: CASSEGGLSPQHF